This TCR beta chain came from a study of molecular identifiers for immune sequencing clone quantification (dated by TCRdb to the late 2010s). Background for the entire study: For a replicate experiment, the RNA from either approximately 20,000 or 100,000 naive CD8 T cells was divided into five aliquots, and four of those aliquots went on to sequencing. This methods study benchmarked molecular-identifier clustering-based TCR repertoire sequencing (MIDCIRS) and TCR RNA copy counting, using CD8 T cells to do so. On the study overall, not on this receptor specifically: Without barcode sub-clustering, chimeric consensus sequences inflated TCR diversity; chimeras reached as high as 47%. The sizes of highly expanded clones could end up underestimated when identical TCR molecules share a barcode. A single cell's worth of spiked-in Jurkat TCR RNA was reported detectable even among about a million naive CD8 T cells. The naive libraries included spiked-in Jurkat TCR RNA (10 copies' worth), and this Jurkat TCR RNA is not part of the donor repertoire. Modeling estimated about three recovered TCR RNA copies per cell, compared with about 10 by digital PCR, which implies about 30% capture efficiency. In CMV-specific effector cells, clones with more than 20 RNA copies accounted for over 97% of molecules, whereas in naive cells such clones accounted for under 1%.

Libraries of naive CD8 T cells were built from around 20,000 to 1,000,000 sorted cells, with 10%, 30% or 50% of the purified RNA used. Naive CD8 T cells, defined as CD8+CD4-CCR7+CD45RA+, were FACS-sorted into RLT Plus buffer on a BD FACSAria II. To test detection sensitivity, Jurkat RNA equivalent to more than 9 TCR copies was spiked into samples of about 20,000-1,100,000 naive CD8 T cells. Enrichment of CD8 T cells was done with RosetteSep CD8+ T Cell Enrichment Cocktail plus Ficoll-Paque, and ACK red cell lysis came afterward. V loses 6 bases of germline sequence and J loses 0 bases, and the interval between the two ends is 12 bases. Its CDR3 holds 15 amino acids, cysteine through phenylalanine. Here the CDR3 DNA is all that survives: 45 bases in frame from base 1. The germline V gene yields MNHEY for CDR1 and SVGAGI for CDR2. In its sample, this clonotype was seen a few times. It has no known antigen specificity. Per-base qualities were not stored, and no clone one base away is much larger.

The library relied on PCR. The sample was run on an Illumina HiSeq 4000. Bulk TCR libraries were made following a previously described method, with the TCR primers given in Table S5. Purification of total RNA was performed with the Qiagen AllPrep DNA/RNA kit. Before analysis, reads from multiple sequencing runs of one library were combined. The original methods were these. Reads were retained only if an exact TCR constant sequence was present, and the retained reads were trimmed to 150 nt and grouped according to their 12-nt molecular barcodes. Reads within each barcode group were sub-clustered using a 15% Levenshtein threshold, and quality-weighted consensus sequences were constructed for each RNA molecule. Non-functional sequences were filtered out, along with any lower-count sequence sitting one edit away from another sequence. Based on fitting two negative binomial distributions, any barcode sub-cluster with under 20% of the maximum read count was discarded. TCRdb cleaned the public reads at Q25 with fastp, built clones with MiXCR and kept in-frame beta chains. Rows are combined by CDR3 protein, so each entry shows the most common genes and DNA. These V and J calls are TCRdb output, not the study's own analysis. This sample holds around 65,000 distinct CDR3 sequences; 15% to 20% were observed only once. The ten largest clones capture roughly 1.6% of the sample.

Sequences were obtained from naive CD8+ T cells from blood, with Jurkat cell RNA spiked in. The sample's cell subset or site label, in plain terms: FACS-sorted CD8+CD4-CCR7+CD45RA+ naive T cells. The chain employs TRBV6-5 and TRBJ2-1; the D region possibly corresponds to TRBD2 (6 bases align). This TCR came from a human donor in good health. Some libraries in this study had Jurkat cell RNA spiked in. The DNA sequence is TGTGCCAGCAGCAGGGCTAGCGACTCCTACAATGAGCAGTTCTTC. This gives the protein CASSRASDSYNEQFF.